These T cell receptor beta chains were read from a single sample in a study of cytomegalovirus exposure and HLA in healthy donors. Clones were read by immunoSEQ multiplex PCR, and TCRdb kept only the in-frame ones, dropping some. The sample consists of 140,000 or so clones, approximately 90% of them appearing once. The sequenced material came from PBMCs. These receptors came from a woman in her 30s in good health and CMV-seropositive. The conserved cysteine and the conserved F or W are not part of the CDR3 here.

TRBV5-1	ASSSMGLTGELF
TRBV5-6	ASSLALAGGPYQETQY
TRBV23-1	ASSHRGYYEQY
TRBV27	ASRMTSGGREQY
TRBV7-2	ASRGSRGAYEQY
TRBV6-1	ASSDGTYNEQF
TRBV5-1	ASSGDILQETQY
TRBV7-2	ASSPRTGTGELF
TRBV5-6	ASSFGAGGGAEQY
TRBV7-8	ASSLGTGAETQY
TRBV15	ATSRDRGGTDTQY